The next 31 T cell receptor beta chains were all read from a single sample in a study of breast tumors, draining lymph nodes, adjacent tissues. TCRdb reanalysed the multiplex PCR reads using MiXCR and keeps one entry per CDR3 protein. The sample includes fewer than 15,000 distinct CDR3 sequences, approximately 45% of them seen just once. Material: tumor-adjacent breast tissue. The source of these receptors is a female donor with breast cancer. Some clones in this sample may be carry-over from other donors' samples.

By its share, this clonotype is medium-sized. V is TRBV6-1 and J is TRBJ2-7; 13 bases fit TRBD2. The CDR3 spans 15 residues. The J segment lost 7 bases and the V segment lost 1 base, leaving 4 bases of the junction unmatched. Per the germline V gene, CDR1 is MNHNS and CDR2 is SASEGT. The CDR3 DNA is TGTGCCAGCAGTGAAGGGACTAGCGGGAGCAGAGAGCAGTACTTC. It yields the protein CASSEGTSGSREQYF.

This clonotype has a count of ten or more. J is TRBJ2-1 and V is TRBV7-3; D possibly corresponds to TRBD2 (6 bases). Between the trimmed V and J ends, which lost 5 bases and 0 bases, there was a span of 14 bases. Germline CDR1 SGHTA, CDR2 FQGTGA. This CDR3 region has 16 residues. The CDR3 reads CASSGGLESSYNEQFF. CDR3 coding DNA: TGTGCCAGCAGCGGGGGACTTGAGAGCTCCTACAATGAGCAGTTCTTC. Based on the CDR3 plus reference TRBV7-3 and TRBJ2-1, the full variable domain is GAGVSQTPSNKVTEKGKYVELRCDPISGHTALYWYRQSLGQGPEFLIYFQGTGAADDSGLPNDRFFAVRPEGSVSTLKIQRTERGDSAVYLCASSGGLESSYNEQFFGPGTRLTVL.

This clonotype was seen many times. A much larger clone differs from this one at a single base, so this may be a read error. The V and J genes are TRBV20-1 and TRBJ1-6; D not certain. Germline V gene data show CDR1 as DFQATT and CDR2 as SNEGSKA (reference sequence). The CDR3 extends over 16 amino acids. For the CDR3, the DNA is TGCAGTGCTAGAGTGCCCGGGGTCTCCTCTAATTCACCCCTCCACTTT. Protein product: CSARVPGVSSNSPLHF.

This clonotype was seen more than once but under ten times. The CDR3 loop reads CAWRGTGGVEQYF. CDR3 nucleotides: TGTGCCTGGAGGGGGACAGGGGGAGTCGAGCAGTACTTC. The genes are TRBV30 and TRBJ2-7; 11 bases map to TRBD1. Germline CDR1 reads GTSNPN; CDR2 reads SVGIG (reference sequence). V lost 3 bases to trimming and J lost 6 bases; unmatched junction nucleotides: 4. The CDR3 has 13 residues.

The CDR3 loop reads CASSFAPGQGGNTIYF. As DNA, the CDR3 is TGTGCCAGCAGCTTCGCCCCGGGACAGGGGGGAAACACCATATATTTT. The gene calls are TRBV7-2 and TRBJ1-3; TRBD1 aligns across 10 bases. Germline V gene lookup returns CDR1 SGHTA and CDR2 FQGNSA. The CDR3 has 16 amino acids. Germline trimming cut 3 bases from V and 4 bases from J; bases unmatched to any gene: 6. Full variable domain (missing parts from reference TRBV7-2 and TRBJ1-3): GAGVSQSPSNKVTEKGKDVELRCDPISGHTALYWYRQSLGQGLEFLIYFQGNSAPDKSGLPSDRFSAERTGGSVSTLTIQRTQQEDSAVYLCASSFAPGQGGNTIYFGEGSWLTVV.

The CDR3 DNA follows: TGCAGTGCTAGGGTTTGGCAGGGTAGTGTCCTAGGGTCCGAGCAGTACTTC. It encodes CSARVWQGSVLGSEQYF. This chain uses TRBV20-1 with TRBJ2-7; a weak D match, TRBD1 (5 bases). V was pared by 3 bases and J by 6 bases, with 27 bases between. This CDR3 comprises 17 residues. In germline, CDR1 is DFQATT, CDR2 SNEGSKA (reference sequence).

This clonotype was counted many times. V gene TRBV20-1 combines with J gene TRBJ2-2; TRBD2 matches 7 bases. With V trimmed by 6 bases and J by 7 bases, 17 bases remained unmatched. The CDR3 runs 16 residues. Germline CDR1 is DFQATT and CDR2 is SNEGSKA (reference sequence). The CDR3: CSANPRGGSKVGELFF. Written as DNA, the CDR3 is TGCAGTGCAAACCCACGGGGCGGGAGTAAGGTCGGGGAGCTGTTTTTT.

This clonotype was seen repeatedly, ten times or more. The rearrangement joins TRBV2 to TRBJ2-1; 10 nucleotides agree with TRBD2. Trimming removed 6 bases from V and 7 bases from J; junction bases left unmatched: 6. In germline, CDR1 is SNHLY, CDR2 FYNNEI. The CDR3 is 14 residues long. The CDR3 DNA reads TGTGCCAGCAGCCGGCTAGCGGGAGTTAATGAGCAGTTCTTC. As protein: CASSRLAGVNEQFF.

The V and J genes are TRBV6-4 and TRBJ1-2, with D unresolved. V lost 5 bases and J lost 0, with 7 bases in between. CDR1 MRHNA and CDR2 SNTAGT come from the germline V gene. This CDR3 comprises 13 residues. CDR3 bases: TGTGCCAGCAGTTCTAGAGCTAACTATGGCTACACCTTC. Amino acids: CASSSRANYGYTF.

The rearrangement uses TRBV5-5 and TRBJ1-6; 7 bases match TRBD1. Germline V gene lookup returns CDR1 SGHKS and CDR2 YYEKEE (reference sequence). The CDR3 has 14 amino acids. The V gene end was trimmed by 4 bases and the J gene end by 7 bases; junction bases not matched to a gene: 5. Here the CDR3 reads CASSGGQRNSPLHF. DNA of the CDR3: TGTGCCAGCAGCGGGGGACAGAGAAATTCACCCCTCCACTTT.

The chain is built from TRBV20-1 and TRBJ1-2; 8 bases match TRBD1. The CDR3 has 12 amino acids. Germline V CDR1 and CDR2: DFQATT, SNEGSKA (reference sequence). V dropped 6 bases and J dropped 6; count of bases not matched to a gene: 6. The CDR3: CSAPGQADGYTF. In nucleotides, the CDR3 is TGCAGTGCCCCGGGACAGGCTGATGGCTACACCTTC.

This clonotype appeared many times. J is TRBJ2-7 and V is TRBV12-3 or TRBV12-4, with 8 bases matching TRBD1. The CDR3 length is 14 residues. V shed 5 bases and J 0 bases; nucleotides not matched to a gene: 3. The CDR3 DNA follows: TGTGCCAGCAGTAGGACAGGGTCCTCCTACGAGCAGTACTTC. This codes for CASSRTGSSYEQYF.

This chain uses TRBV20-1 with TRBJ2-3, with D unresolved. From germline, CDR1 is DFQATT and CDR2 SNEGSKA (reference sequence). Trimming left V 6 bases short and J 1 base short, with 8 bases between. This CDR3 is 12 amino acids long. CDR3 protein: CSALEGTDTQYF. CDR3 sequence (DNA): TGCAGTGCGTTAGAGGGCACAGATACGCAGTATTTT.

The chain combines TRBV24-1 with TRBJ1-6, with unresolved D. Germline loops: CDR1 KGHDR, CDR2 SFDVKD. V gave up 3 bases and J gave up 8 bases, with 13 bases separating them. The CDR3 spans 15 residues. Here the CDR3 reads CATSDGRRGDSPLHF. CDR3 sequence (DNA): TGTGCCACCAGTGATGGTCGCCGGGGAGATTCACCCCTCCACTTT.

A note on this clonotype: The CDR3 end shows no conserved phenylalanine or tryptophan, and so a read error is likely. The limits of the CDR3 on the DNA are not certain, so only TCRdb's listed CDR3 is given. V is TRBV7-2 and J is TRBJ2-5; the table's D call, TRBD2, has no DNA check behind it. The CDR3 adds up to 21 amino acids, both ends counted. The V gene's germline CDR1 is SGHTA and CDR2 FQGNSA. The CDR3 is CASSPRGGTGGGRGYGYTFGS.

V is TRBV20-1 and J is TRBJ2-3; maybe TRBD2 (6 bases). The V end lost 1 base, the J end lost 1 base, and 9 bases lay between the germline ends. CDR3 length: 14 amino acids. Germline CDR1 reads DFQATT; CDR2 reads SNEGSKA (reference sequence). CDR3 protein: CSARVTGGTDTQYF. The CDR3 region has the DNA TGCAGTGCTAGAGTCACGGGGGGCACAGATACGCAGTATTTT.

The chain employs TRBV5-1 and TRBJ2-7; 7 positions agree with TRBD1. CDR1 SGHRS and CDR2 YFSETQ come from the germline V gene. There are 13 residues in the CDR3. V trimming: 2 bases; J trimming: 3 bases; junction bases outside the gene matches: 2. CDR3 coding DNA: TGCGCCAGCAGCTTACAGGGGCGCTACGAGCAGTACTTC. It codes for CASSLQGRYEQYF. Combining the CDR3 with reference TRBV5-1 and TRBJ2-7 gives the whole variable domain KAGVTQTPRYLIKTRGQQVTLSCSPISGHRSVSWYQQTPGQGLQFLFEYFSETQRNKGNFPGRFSGRQFSNSRSEMNVSTLELGDSALYLCASSLQGRYEQYFGPGTRLTVT.

The chain couples TRBV24-1 to TRBJ2-7, with 11 bases identical to TRBD1. The CDR3 consists of 18 residues. V dropped 4 bases and J dropped 2; count of bases not matched to a gene: 12. The germline CDR1 and CDR2 sequences are KGHDR and SFDVKD. The CDR3: CATSDIEERTGGAYEQYF. CDR3 nucleotides: TGTGCCACCAGTGACATTGAAGAACGGACAGGGGGCGCCTACGAGCAGTACTTC.

This chain connects TRBV4-2 to TRBJ1-2; D possibly corresponds to TRBD1 (5 bases). The CDR3 is made up of 15 amino acids. Per germline, CDR1 LGHNA and CDR2 YNFKEQ. Trimming took off 0 bases at V and 3 bases at J, with 11 bases between the two ends. This CDR3 reads CASSQDRRGDYGYTF. CDR3 DNA sequence: TGTGCCAGCAGCCAAGATCGTAGAGGGGACTATGGCTACACCTTC.

Turning to this clonotype: An end of the junction differs from the germline gene, which may be a read error. The rearrangement joins TRBV2 to TRBJ2-1, with D possibly matching TRBD2 (5 bases). Germline V lookup: CDR1 SNHLY, CDR2 FYNNEI. The CDR3 length is 14 residues. The CDR3 region is CASRRQRGYSEQFF. CDR3 sequence (DNA): TGTGCCAGCAGGCGGCAAAGAGGGTACAGTGAGCAGTTCTTC.

This sequence joins TRBV7-9 and TRBJ2-7; TRBD2 agrees at 8 bases. The CDR3 covers 15 residues. The germline V gene has CDR1 SEHNR and CDR2 FQNEAQ (reference sequence). V lost 7 bases and J lost 7; bases outside the gene matches: 15. CDR3 region: CASTRGGAGGGEQYF. Here the CDR3 DNA reads TGTGCCAGCACCCGGGGGGGGGCCGGCGGCGGGGAGCAGTACTTC.

This clonotype was counted once. V is TRBV20-1 and J is TRBJ2-1, with D possibly matching TRBD2 (5 bases). Trimming cost V 5 bases and J 5 bases, with 16 bases left between them. CDR3 length equals 14 residues. CDR1 DFQATT and CDR2 SNEGSKA come from the germline V gene (reference sequence). As DNA, the CDR3 is TGCAGTGCTCTGTGGACTTTCCTCAACAATGAGCAGTTCTTC. Encoded protein: CSALWTFLNNEQFF.

This clonotype was seen a handful of times. The chain has TRBV5-1 and TRBJ2-1; possible D gene TRBD2, 6 bases. Per germline, CDR1 SGHRS and CDR2 YFSETQ. The CDR3 covers 15 residues. Trimming stripped 0 bases from V and 0 bases from J, with 7 bases between. Here the CDR3 DNA reads TGCGCCAGCAGCTTGGTCGGGAGCTCCTACAATGAGCAGTTCTTC. Translating it yields CASSLVGSSYNEQFF.

The J gene is TRBJ2-1, the V gene TRBV20-1; 13 bases agree with TRBD2. The CDR3 is 14 residues long. The germline V gene encodes CDR1 DFQATT and CDR2 SNEGSKA (reference sequence). The trim removed 4 bases at V and 6 bases at J, leaving 3 bases unmatched. The CDR3 region is CSATLAGGPNEQFF. CDR3 sequence (DNA): TGCAGTGCTACACTAGCGGGAGGGCCCAATGAGCAGTTCTTC.

The chain is built from TRBV6-1 and TRBJ1-5, with 9 bases fitting TRBD1. In germline, CDR1 is MNHNS, CDR2 SASEGT. V trimming: 3 bases; J trimming: 0 bases; junction bases outside the gene matches: 3. This CDR3 is 16 amino acids long. The CDR3 bases are TGTGCCAGCAGTGAGTGGACAGGGGATAGCAATCAGCCCCAGCATTTT. Encoded protein: CASSEWTGDSNQPQHF.

This clonotype was seen at least ten times. The genes are TRBV18 and TRBJ2-6, with D perhaps TRBD2 (6 bases). Germline CDR1 is KGHSH and CDR2 is LQKENI. V lost 0 bases and J 1 base, leaving 10 bases between the germline ends. This CDR3 comprises 17 residues. The CDR3: CASSPPAGNSGANVLTF. Written as DNA, the CDR3 is TGTGCCAGCTCACCACCGGCGGGAAATTCTGGGGCCAACGTCCTGACTTTC.

This clonotype rates as medium-sized. This chain connects TRBV7-8 to TRBJ1-6; D unresolved. Germline-derived CDR1 and CDR2 are SGHVS and FQNEAQ. V lost 3 bases, J lost 3 bases, and 9 bases lay in between. The CDR3 runs to 15 residues. CDR3 sequence (DNA): TGTGCCAGCAGCTTCGAGACGGGCTATAATTCACCCCTCCACTTT. This codes for CASSFETGYNSPLHF.

This clonotype is medium-sized within its sample. V gene TRBV5-1 combines with J gene TRBJ2-7, with D maybe TRBD1 (5 bases). Germline CDR1 is SGHRS and CDR2 is YFSETQ. The CDR3 length is 14 residues. Trimming pared 0 bases from V and 1 base from J, leaving 8 bases between. DNA of the CDR3: TGCGCCAGCAGCTTGGTTCCAGGGTCCTACGAGCAGTACTTC. It translates to CASSLVPGSYEQYF.

This clonotype occurred a few times. V usage is TRBV7-6 and J usage is TRBJ1-1; the D gene is possibly TRBD1 (6 bases). Deletions cut 2 bases from V and 5 bases from J, with 12 bases between. Germline V gene data show CDR1 as SGHVS and CDR2 as FNYEAQ. CDR3 length: 14 residues. CDR3: CASSLQQGGTEAFF. The CDR3, as DNA: TGTGCCAGCAGCTTACAACAGGGTGGGACTGAAGCTTTCTTT.

This clonotype was recorded many times. The chain couples TRBV19 to TRBJ1-2, with unresolved D. This CDR3 contains 15 residues. The V end lost 6 bases, the J end lost 2 bases, and 16 bases lay between the germline ends. From germline, CDR1 is LNHDA and CDR2 SQIVND (reference sequence). The CDR3 bases are TGTGCCAGTAGGGAGTTGGTAGGCCTAAACTATGGCTACACCTTC. This encodes CASRELVGLNYGYTF.

This clonotype has just one count. Because it lacks the conserved phenylalanine or tryptophan at the end, this CDR3 is likely a read error. The limits of the CDR3 on the DNA are not certain, so only TCRdb's listed CDR3 is given. The chain uses TRBV5-1 and TRBJ2-3; the table's D gene call, TRBD2, was not cross checked with the DNA. Germline lookup yields CDR1 SGHRS and CDR2 YFSETQ. The CDR3 is 14 residues long, ends included. CDR3 amino acids: CASLKTSGRPPPIN.